This TCR beta chain was sequenced in a study of cytomegalovirus exposure and HLA in healthy donors. About the study: The same platform used for the approximately 700 first-cohort repertoires was also used for the 120 validation repertoires, as a later analysis reported. Findings and limits, study-wide: TCR beta chains numbering some 160 were designated cytomegalovirus-associated.

Data came from immunoSEQ multiplex PCR; TCRdb stores just in-frame clones and leaves some out. The sample lists about 200,000 clones; approximately 82% were seen once. In its sample, this clone was seen a few times. Its specificity is unknown. The sample carries other DNA sequences with the same CDR3. Germline V gene sequence: CDR1 MNHEY, CDR2 SMNVEV (reference sequence). The CDR3 is 14 residues long. V lost 3 bases, J lost 5 bases, and 11 bases lay in between. Sequenced material: PBMCs. The V and J genes are TRBV27 and TRBJ1-5; D uncertain. The TCR originated in a woman in her twenties or thirties in good health and CMV-seropositive. The CDR3 DNA is TGTGCCAGCAGTTTTAGGCCAGGCTATCAGCCCCAGCATTTT. Protein product: CASSFRPGYQPQHF.